The TCR beta chain under discussion was sequenced for a study of cytomegalovirus exposure and HLA in healthy donors. General study results and limits: Investigators reported 150 to 200 TCR beta chains as tied to cytomegalovirus. The dataset shows that most TCR sequences were rare, while some public TCRs occurred in many donors.

Sequencing used immunoSEQ multiplex PCR; TCRdb keeps in-frame clones, though not all of them. The data show around 160,000 clones, around four fifths seen once. As to this clone: Its matching antigen is unknown.

This CDR3 spans 15 amino acids. V lost 6 bases, J lost 10 bases, and 8 bases stayed unmatched. Germline V lookup: CDR1 MNHEY, CDR2 SVGAGI. The source of this sequence is a man aged 30 to 39 in good health and CMV-seropositive. Sequenced input: PBMCs. This chain uses TRBV6-5 with TRBJ2-1; 14 nucleotides match TRBD2. CDR3 bases: TGTGCCAGCAGCCTGTGGACTAGCGGGAGGTACGAGCAGTTCTTC. As protein: CASSLWTSGRYEQFF.